The 32 T cell receptor beta chains listed next were all sequenced from one sample in a study of blood T cell repertoires in COVID-19. Clones were read by immunoSEQ multiplex PCR, and TCRdb kept only the in-frame ones, dropping some. The profile shows approximately 300,000 clones, around 85% of them singletons. Sequencing was carried out using PBMCs or T cells enriched from blood (not recorded which). These receptors originate from a woman under 40 who had been exposed to COVID-19.

Notes on this clone: The junction and the germline gene differ at one end; a read error may be behind it. V is TRBV5-4 and J is TRBJ2-3; 10 nucleotides line up with TRBD2. From germline, CDR1 is SGHNT and CDR2 YYREEE (reference sequence). The length of the CDR3 is 16 residues. CDR3 DNA sequence: TGTGCCTGCAGCCGAGAGCGGGAGGGAAACACAGATACGCAGTATTTT. Translated, it gives CACSREREGNTDTQYF. Supplemented by reference TRBV5-4 and TRBJ2-3, the full variable domain reads ETGVTQSPTHLIKTRGQQVTLRCSSQSGHNTVSWYQQALGQGPQFIFQYYREEENGRGNFPPRFSGLQFPNYSSELNVNALELDDSALYLCACSREREGNTDTQYFGPGTRLTVL.

This clone has a single count. The chain links TRBV4-3 to TRBJ2-3, with 16 bases that match TRBD2. V lost 4 bases to trimming and J lost 3 bases; unmatched junction nucleotides: 10. The germline CDR1 and CDR2 sequences are LGHNA and YSLEER. CDR3 length: 19 amino acids. DNA of the CDR3: TGCGCCAGCAGCCTTCGACCCGGGACTAGCGGGGGGGCAACAGATACGCAGTATTTT. Its translation is CASSLRPGTSGGATDTQYF.

The DNA for the CDR3 is TGTGCCAGCAGCTTAGTTCGGGAGAATGAGCAGTTCTTC. This translates into CASSLVRENEQFF. The chain uses TRBV7-9 and TRBJ2-1, with D perhaps TRBD2 (6 bases). Trimming cost V 1 base and J 7 bases, with 8 bases left between them. Germline CDR1 is SEHNR and CDR2 is FQNEAQ (reference sequence). The CDR3 runs to 13 residues.

Only one count was recorded for this clone. The chain joins TRBV28 to TRBJ1-4; no reliable D call. V lost 6 bases and J 8 bases, leaving 22 bases between the germline ends. The CDR3 consists of 16 residues. Germline loops: CDR1 MDHEN, CDR2 SYDVKM. The CDR3 here is CASRWSSGMEEEKLFF. CDR3 DNA: TGTGCCAGCAGATGGTCCTCGGGGATGGAGGAGGAAAAACTGTTTTTT.

This clone was detected only once. The V call is TRBV7-6, the J call TRBJ1-5, with 7 bases matching TRBD1. The germline CDR1 and CDR2 sequences are SGHVS and FNYEAQ. The CDR3 has 14 amino acids. V gave up 7 bases and J gave up 7 bases; unmatched junction bases: 10. The DNA for the CDR3 is TGTGCCAGCACCCGAGGGGGCTTTGGGCAGCCCCAGCATTTT. It is translated as CASTRGGFGQPQHF.

The chain uses TRBV10-3 and TRBJ2-3, with 9 positions matching TRBD2. V lost 4 bases, J lost 4 bases, and 6 bases stayed unmatched. This CDR3 comprises 15 residues. Germline loops: CDR1 ENHRY, CDR2 SYGVKD. CDR3 sequence reads: CAISAGGGAADTQYF. CDR3 DNA sequence: TGTGCCATCAGTGCCGGCGGGGGGGCCGCAGATACGCAGTATTTT.

The gene calls are TRBV7-2 and TRBJ2-3; TRBD1 matches at 9 bases. Germline loops: CDR1 SGHTA, CDR2 FQGNSA. Unmatched junction bases numbered 4, after V lost 3 bases and J lost 3 bases. The CDR3 has 15 amino acids. This CDR3 is CASSFGQGLTDTQYF. The CDR3 DNA is TGTGCCAGCAGCTTCGGACAGGGGTTGACAGATACGCAGTATTTT.

This chain joins TRBV18 and TRBJ1-1; possible D gene TRBD1, 6 bases. Germline values: CDR1 KGHSH, CDR2 LQKENI. This CDR3 spans 13 amino acids. The germline V and J ends were trimmed by 3 bases and 3 bases, with 8 bases remaining between them. This chain's CDR3 is CASSPEGDTEAFF. The CDR3 DNA follows: TGTGCCAGCTCACCCGAGGGGGACACTGAAGCTTTCTTT.

This chain connects TRBV11-1 to TRBJ1-2; D might be TRBD1 (5 bases). The CDR3 is 13 amino acids. Germline V CDR1 and CDR2: SGHAT, FQDESV (reference sequence). Between the trimmed V and J ends, which lost 5 bases and 8 bases, there was a span of 15 bases. CDR3 DNA sequence: TGTGCCAGCAGCCGTTCAGGGCTGGAGGGCTACACCTTC. Translated, it gives CASSRSGLEGYTF.

This chain uses TRBV5-6 with TRBJ1-6; D may be TRBD1 (5 bases). The CDR3 is made up of 12 amino acids. The germline V and J ends were trimmed by 4 bases and 7 bases, with 6 bases remaining between them. Per the germline V gene, CDR1 is SGHDT and CDR2 is YYEEEE. CDR3 in DNA: TGTGCCAGCAGCCCAGGGAATTCACCCCTCCACTTT. Translated, it gives CASSPGNSPLHF.

V is TRBV2 and J is TRBJ1-5; D gene ambiguous. The V and J ends lost 3 bases and 6 bases respectively, with 3 bases between them. The CDR3 consists of 11 residues. Germline assignment: CDR1 SNHLY and CDR2 FYNNEI. The CDR3, as DNA: TGTGCCAGCAGTGACAGTCAGCCCCAGCATTTT. Translation gives CASSDSQPQHF. The full variable domain, with the rest looked up from reference TRBV2 and TRBJ1-5, is EPEVTQTPSHQVTQMGQEVILRCVPISNHLYFYWYRQILGQKVEFLVSFYNNEISEKSEIFDDQFSVERPDGSNFTLKIRSTKLEDSAMYFCASSDSQPQHFGDGTRLSIL.

The chain couples TRBV6-6 to TRBJ2-7; TRBD1 might be the D (8 bases). CDR1 MNHNY and CDR2 SVGAGI come from the germline V gene (reference sequence). V was trimmed by 6 bases and J by 2 bases, leaving 32 bases between them. CDR3 size: 20 residues. The CDR3 loop is CASSLGTGGLVGIFTYEQYF. In DNA form, the CDR3 reads TGTGCCAGCAGCCTAGGGACAGGTGGACTAGTGGGCATCTTTACCTACGAGCAGTACTTC.

Of note for this clone: Additional DNA sequences in this sample encode the identical CDR3. In DNA form, the CDR3 reads TGTGCCAGCAGCTTAACCAGAAGAGAGACCCAGTACTTC. The encoded protein is CASSLTRRETQYF. The chain couples TRBV7-2 to TRBJ2-5; D call uncertain. From germline, CDR1 is SGHTA and CDR2 FQGNSA. This CDR3 is 13 amino acids long. Trimming cost V 2 bases and J 4 bases, with 8 bases left between them.

The chain recombines TRBV15 with TRBJ2-3; D is uncertain. This CDR3 has 14 amino acids. The ends were cut back, 3 bases at V and 1 base at J, with 8 bases in the middle. CDR1 is LNHNV and CDR2 is YYDKDF in the germline V gene (reference sequence). DNA of the CDR3: TGTGCCACCAGCAGGGAACGGGGCACAGATACGCAGTATTTT. Translation gives CATSRERGTDTQYF.

Comments on this clone: It is unclear where the CDR3 begins or ends on the DNA, so no DNA is shown, and the CDR3 is as TCRdb lists it. The rearrangement joins TRBV28 to TRBJ2-2; TRBD2 is the table's D call, not checked against the DNA. The CDR3 extends over 16 residues, inclusive of both ends. Germline V lookup: CDR1 MDHEN, CDR2 SYDVKM. This CDR3 is CASRRLSAASTGELFF.

This clone was seen a handful of times. The chain has TRBV2 and TRBJ1-2, with D unclear. V was shortened by 5 bases and J by 0 bases, with 10 bases between the two germline ends. Germline CDR1 SNHLY, CDR2 FYNNEI. This CDR3 comprises 14 residues. In DNA form, the CDR3 reads TGTGCCAGCAGTCCACTGCAAGCTAACTATGGCTACACCTTC. This encodes CASSPLQANYGYTF.

This clone was detected once. The CDR3, as DNA: TGTGCCAGCCGGACAGGGAGCGACACTGAAGCTTTCTTT. This encodes CASRTGSDTEAFF. The chain has TRBV6-5 and TRBJ1-1, with 8 bases aligning to TRBD1. The CDR3 spans 13 residues. CDR1 and CDR2 from the germline V gene are MNHEY and SVGAGI. J lost 3 bases, V lost 8 bases, and 5 bases had no gene match.

The chain employs TRBV6-1 and TRBJ2-1; 10 nucleotides line up with TRBD2. V shed 1 base, J shed 8 bases, and the junction held 11 bases outside the gene matches. The CDR3 has 17 amino acids. CDR1 is MNHNS and CDR2 is SASEGT in the germline V gene. CDR3: CASSEVASGSFQDEQFF. The CDR3 DNA reads TGTGCCAGCAGTGAAGTGGCTAGCGGGAGTTTTCAGGATGAGCAGTTCTTC.

This chain uses TRBV24-1 with TRBJ1-2; 9 nucleotides agree with TRBD1. Losses at the gene ends were 4 bases for V and 1 base for J; bases not matched to a gene: 9. This CDR3 contains 17 residues. Germline V CDR1 and CDR2: KGHDR, SFDVKD. The CDR3 loop is CATSESPGTGRNYGYTF. CDR3 nucleotide sequence: TGTGCCACCAGTGAGTCCCCCGGGACAGGGCGTAACTATGGCTACACCTTC.

In this sample, this clone turned up once. The V call is TRBV11-2, the J call TRBJ1-1; tentative D call: TRBD1 (6 bases). This CDR3 comprises 12 residues. Germline CDR1 SGHAT, CDR2 FQNNGV. V was pared by 8 bases and J by 4 bases, with 11 bases between. The CDR3 is CASRIQGTEAFF. The CDR3 nucleotides are TGTGCCAGCCGTATACAGGGCACTGAAGCTTTCTTT.

V usage is TRBV28 and J usage is TRBJ1-2; 7 bases align to TRBD1. The CDR3 has 13 residues. The ends lost 4 bases at V and 6 bases at J; junction bases unmatched: 5. The germline V gene encodes CDR1 MDHEN and CDR2 SYDVKM. This CDR3 is CASSSDRVHGYTF. In DNA form, the CDR3 reads TGTGCCAGCAGTTCTGACAGGGTCCATGGCTACACCTTC.

The chain is built from TRBV9 and TRBJ2-7; 7 bases match TRBD1. CDR3 length equals 14 residues. Germline-derived CDR1 and CDR2 are SGDLS and YYNGEE. V shed 2 bases and J 5 bases; nucleotides not matched to a gene: 7. The CDR3 here is CASSVFGTVDEQYF. CDR3 sequence (DNA): TGTGCCAGCAGCGTCTTCGGGACAGTGGACGAGCAGTACTTC.

The V gene is TRBV3-1 (or the pseudogene TRBV3-2), the J gene TRBJ2-6; TRBD2 matches at 11 bases. This CDR3 has 20 residues. Germline CDR1 reads LGHDT; CDR2 reads YNNKEL (reference sequence). With V trimmed by 0 bases and J by 2 bases, 9 bases remained unmatched. The CDR3 DNA reads TGTGCCAGCAGCCAAGAGAGTTGGCTAGCGGGAGGAACTGGGGCCAACGTCCTGACTTTC. As protein: CASSQESWLAGGTGANVLTF.

The chain recombines TRBV12-5 with TRBJ1-4; 7 nucleotides match TRBD1. Germline values: CDR1 LGHNT, CDR2 FRNRAP. The CDR3 loop spans 16 amino acids. V was clipped by 3 bases and J by 4 bases; unmatched bases: 8. CDR3: CASGFPDREINEKLFF. The CDR3 nucleotides are TGTGCTAGTGGTTTTCCAGACAGGGAAATTAATGAAAAACTGTTTTTT. The full variable domain, in which reference TRBV12-5 and TRBJ1-4 provide the parts outside the CDR3, is DARVTQTPRHKVTEMGQEVTMRCQPILGHNTVFWYRQTMMQGLELLAYFRNRAPLDDSGMPKDRFSAEMPDATLATLKIQPSEPRDSAVYFCASGFPDREINEKLFFGSGTQLSVL.

This clone was seen a handful of times. CDR3 nucleotide sequence: TGTGCCAGCAGCGTACACGGGGGCTATGGCTACACCTTC. This gives the protein CASSVHGGYGYTF. The chain recombines TRBV9 with TRBJ1-2; tentative D call: TRBD1 (5 bases). This CDR3 is 13 amino acids long. The V and J ends lost 1 base and 4 bases respectively, with 8 bases between them. Germline V lookup: CDR1 SGDLS, CDR2 YYNGEE.

The chain carries TRBV6-5 and TRBJ2-4; tentatively, D is TRBD1 (5 bases). Trimming took off 4 bases at V and 7 bases at J, with 17 bases between the two ends. Germline CDR1 and CDR2: MNHEY and SVGAGI. This CDR3 is 15 amino acids long. The CDR3 DNA sequence: TGTGCCAGCAGTTCCCGGGCCAGGGAAGGGAACATTCAGTACTTC. Translating gives CASSSRAREGNIQYF.

The chain carries TRBV30 and TRBJ2-1; D unclear. CDR3 length: 10 amino acids. CDR1 is GTSNPN and CDR2 is SVGIG in the germline V gene (reference sequence). Deletions cut 3 bases from V and 6 bases from J, with 3 bases between. The CDR3 here is CAWSINEQFF. The CDR3 DNA reads as TGTGCCTGGAGCATCAATGAGCAGTTCTTC.

In this sample, this clone turned up once. The chain couples TRBV2 to TRBJ1-1; D perhaps matches TRBD1 (5 bases). Trimming removed 7 bases from V and 4 bases from J, with 16 bases in between. CDR1 is SNHLY, CDR2 FYNNEI, per germline. The CDR3 length is 14 residues. CDR3 nucleotides: TGTGCCAGCAAACAGGACGGGGGGAGCACTGAAGCTTTCTTT. It yields the protein CASKQDGGSTEAFF.

This clone came up once. This chain links TRBV23-1 with TRBJ2-1, with 7 bases aligning to TRBD1. TRBV23-1 carries the ORF label, with uncertain function. There are 16 residues in the CDR3. Trimming cost V 2 bases and J 5 bases; bases outside gene matches: 9. The CDR3 region is CASSQRAGTDNNEQFF. CDR3 in DNA: TGCGCCAGCAGTCAACGTGCCGGGACAGATAACAATGAGCAGTTCTTC.

The chain links TRBV7-9 to TRBJ1-5; TRBD1 is a possible D gene (5 bases). V lost 4 bases, J lost 3 bases, and 16 bases lay in between. Germline loops: CDR1 SEHNR, CDR2 FQNEAQ (reference sequence). This CDR3 spans 16 amino acids. CDR3 protein: CASSSYRQGLNQPQHF. The CDR3 bases are TGTGCCAGCAGCTCGTATAGGCAGGGTCTCAATCAGCCCCAGCATTTT.

The V and J genes are TRBV28 and TRBJ1-2, with 7 nucleotides matching TRBD1. The CDR3 extends over 12 amino acids. Germline lookup yields CDR1 MDHEN and CDR2 SYDVKM. Trimming at V came to 7 bases and at J to 3 bases, leaving 2 bases not matched to a gene. The CDR3 protein is CASTGQYYGYTF. DNA of the CDR3: TGTGCCAGCACGGGACAGTACTATGGCTACACCTTC.

The chain recombines TRBV24-1 with TRBJ2-5, with 7 positions matching TRBD2. J lost 1 base, V lost 4 bases, and 8 bases had no gene match. This CDR3 region has 16 residues. Germline V lookup: CDR1 KGHDR, CDR2 SFDVKD. The chain's CDR3 is CATSEGGDYLQETQYF. The CDR3 DNA reads TGTGCCACCAGTGAGGGAGGGGACTACCTCCAAGAGACCCAGTACTTC.